The 7 T cell receptor beta chains listed next were all sequenced from one sample in a study of CD8+CD57+ T cells in acquired aplastic anemia (dated 2018 in TCRdb). For sequencing, an Illumina HiSeq 2000 was employed. Genomic DNA was used as template for profiling of TCR beta VDJ combinations and CDR3 sequences. The public reads were reanalyzed by TCRdb: fastp trimming at Q25, MiXCR alignment, in-frame beta chains only. All rows with the same CDR3 protein become a single entry with the most common DNA and genes. This sample holds 120,000 or so distinct CDR3 sequences; 50% to 60% were observed only once. The biggest ten clones account for approximately 28% of the sample. Expansion of CD8+CD57+ cells had been shown by flow cytometry in the patients chosen for sequencing. The sequenced sample consisted of sorted CD4+, CD8+, or CD8+CD57+ T cells (not recorded which) from PBMCs. The source is a human donor with aplastic anemia.

The chain employs TRBV2 and TRBJ1-2; maybe TRBD1 (6 bases). Germline-derived CDR1 and CDR2 are SNHLY and FYNNEI. The ends were cut back, 2 bases at V and 5 bases at J, with 12 bases in the middle. The length of the CDR3 is 14 residues. The CDR3 DNA is TGTGCCAGCAGTGAATGGCGGGGGGCATATGGCTACACCTTC. Protein product: CASSEWRGAYGYTF.

The chain has TRBV20-1 and TRBJ1-2; D is possibly TRBD1 (6 bases). V dropped 4 bases and J dropped 8 bases, with 20 bases sitting between them. This CDR3 is built from 14 residues. CDR1 and CDR2 from the germline V gene are DFQATT and SNEGSKA (reference sequence). CDR3 sequence (DNA): TGCAGTGCTAATAGTGGACAGAACGAGATGGGCTACACCTTC. Its protein product is CSANSGQNEMGYTF.

This clonotype has a handful of counts. The rearrangement uses TRBV10-3 and TRBJ1-1; a weak D match, TRBD1 (5 bases). The germline V gene has CDR1 ENHRY and CDR2 SYGVKD. Trimming pared 6 bases from V and 5 bases from J, leaving 10 bases between. The CDR3 has 12 residues. CDR3 region: CAIRQGRTEAFF. The CDR3 coding sequence is TGTGCCATCAGGCAGGGCCGTACTGAAGCTTTCTTT.

The rearrangement uses TRBV14 and TRBJ2-7; D remains unclear. Per germline, CDR1 SGHDN and CDR2 FVKESK. Trimming left V 4 bases short and J 0 bases short, with 4 bases between. The CDR3 has 12 amino acids. The chain's CDR3 is CASSRASYEQYF. CDR3 DNA sequence: TGTGCCAGCAGCCGGGCCTCCTACGAGCAGTACTTC.

The genes are TRBV10-3 and TRBJ1-1; 10 positions match TRBD1. This CDR3 is built from 15 residues. Germline V gene lookup returns CDR1 ENHRY and CDR2 SYGVKD. V dropped 7 bases and J dropped 1; count of bases not matched to a gene: 6. Written as DNA, the CDR3 is TGTGCCATCATTACGGGACAGGGGACGAACACTGAAGCTTTCTTT. As protein: CAIITGQGTNTEAFF.

The genes are TRBV2 and TRBJ2-5, with D possibly TRBD2 on 6 matching bases. Germline V gene sequence: CDR1 SNHLY, CDR2 FYNNEI. The V end lost 7 bases, the J end lost 1 base, and 19 bases lay between the germline ends. The CDR3 is 16 residues long. CDR3 DNA: TGTGCCAGCACCCTGGGAGGCACATCATCCCAAGAGACCCAGTACTTC. Its protein product is CASTLGGTSSQETQYF.

This clonotype was picked up many times. V is TRBV9 and J is TRBJ2-7, with a tentative D call TRBD2 (6 bases). Germline V gene sequence: CDR1 SGDLS, CDR2 YYNGEE. With 2 bases removed from V and 3 bases from J, the gap between germline ends came to 9 bases. The CDR3 sequence is 13 residues long. The CDR3 DNA follows: TGTGCCAGCAGCGTGGGACTGAACTACGAGCAGTACTTC. Translating it yields CASSVGLNYEQYF. Complete variable domain (other parts from reference TRBV9 and TRBJ2-7): DSGVTQTPKHLITATGQRVTLRCSPRSGDLSVYWYQQSLDQGLQFLIQYYNGEERAKGNILERFSAQQFPDLHSELNLSSLELGDSALYFCASSVGLNYEQYFGPGTRLTVT.